These 26 T cell receptor beta chains came from one sample sequenced in a study of T cell responses to AZD1222 COVID-19 vaccine. The protocol was immunoSEQ multiplex PCR, while the TCRdb copy is restricted to in-frame clones and leaves out a portion. The sample yields around 100,000 clones, more than 90% seen once. Sequences were derived from peripheral blood, sampled on day 0 of AZD1222 vaccination. The receptor set was obtained from an adult in good health.

The rearrangement links TRBV28 to TRBJ1-4; D not resolved. Trimming removed 10 bases from V and 4 bases from J, with 16 bases in between. In germline, CDR1 is MDHEN, CDR2 SYDVKM. The CDR3 contains 14 residues. DNA of the CDR3: TGTGCCACCTCGCGGGCAGTTCTTAATGAAAAACTGTTTTTT. This sequence encodes CATSRAVLNEKLFF.

The chain uses TRBV7-9 and TRBJ2-6, with D unclear. CDR1 SEHNR and CDR2 FQNEAQ come from the germline V gene (reference sequence). This CDR3 spans 16 amino acids. The V gene lost 1 base and the J gene lost 2 bases, with 9 bases spanning the gap. The CDR3 loop is CASSLDTPTGANVLTF. For the CDR3, the DNA is TGTGCCAGCAGCTTAGACACCCCCACTGGGGCCAACGTCCTGACTTTC.

This sequence joins TRBV19 and TRBJ1-2, with no clear D. V was clipped by 3 bases and J by 2 bases, with 7 bases between them. The CDR3 totals 13 residues. The germline V gene has CDR1 LNHDA and CDR2 SQIVND (reference sequence). This CDR3 is CASSINRNYGYTF. The DNA of the CDR3 is TGTGCCAGTAGTATTAACAGAAACTATGGCTACACCTTC.

In this sample, this clone turned up once. CDR3 bases: TGTGCCAGCAGCACCCGGACAGGGGAAGGCTACACCTTC. This encodes CASSTRTGEGYTF. V gene TRBV7-3 combines with J gene TRBJ1-2; 9 bases line up with TRBD1. The CDR3 totals 13 residues. The junction had 6 bases not matched to a gene; V was cut back by 5 bases and J by 8 bases. Per the germline V gene, CDR1 is SGHTA and CDR2 is FQGTGA.

This rearrangement joins TRBV15 to TRBJ2-7, with 12 bases matching TRBD2. Germline trimming cut 1 base from V and 2 bases from J; bases unmatched to any gene: 0. Germline V lookup: CDR1 LNHNV, CDR2 YYDKDF (reference sequence). The CDR3 is 15 amino acids. The CDR3 DNA reads as TGTGCCACCAGCAGAGGGACTAGCGGGACCTACGAGCAGTACTTC. Its protein product is CATSRGTSGTYEQYF.

The genes are TRBV11-2 and TRBJ2-5; D not resolved. The CDR3 is made up of 13 amino acids. Germline assignment: CDR1 SGHAT and CDR2 FQNNGV. V lost 5 bases to trimming and J lost 5 bases, with 12 bases between them. Written as DNA, the CDR3 is TGTGCCAGCAGCCCGGTGGTGTCGGAGACCCAGTACTTC. Amino acid sequence: CASSPVVSETQYF.

The chain joins TRBV5-1 to TRBJ2-1; D not resolved. Trimming shortened V by 4 bases and J by 4 bases, and 9 bases separated the two germline ends. This CDR3 is built from 13 residues. Germline V gene data show CDR1 as SGHRS and CDR2 as YFSETQ. The DNA of the CDR3 is TGCGCCAGCAGCCCTGCGTTTTACAATGAGCAGTTCTTC. Translated: CASSPAFYNEQFF.

The chain uses TRBV7-2 and TRBJ2-7; no clear D. V lost 7 bases, J lost 0 bases, and 13 bases lay in between. Looked up from germline, CDR1 is SGHTA and CDR2 is FQGNSA. The CDR3 contains 14 residues. Here the CDR3 reads CASTPGLSSYEQYF. CDR3 in DNA: TGTGCCAGCACTCCGGGTCTTAGCTCCTACGAGCAGTACTTC.

This sequence joins TRBV12-3 or TRBV12-4 and TRBJ1-2; a possible D gene is TRBD1 (6 bases). The CDR3 length is 13 residues. V was clipped by 5 bases and J by 7 bases, with 14 bases between them. The CDR3 region has the DNA TGTGCCAGCAGTCCCACAGGGTTGGGTGGCTACACCTTC. It is translated as CASSPTGLGGYTF.

The CDR3 loop reads CASSLQGQWGYTF. The CDR3 DNA follows: TGTGCCAGCAGCCTACAGGGTCAATGGGGCTACACCTTC. The gene calls are TRBV2 and TRBJ1-2; TRBD1 is a possible D gene (6 bases). This CDR3 has 13 amino acids. The germline V gene has CDR1 SNHLY and CDR2 FYNNEI. V was pared by 6 bases and J by 8 bases, with 16 bases between.

The rearrangement uses TRBV6-1 and TRBJ1-2; D is uncertain. V was shortened by 2 bases and J by 0 bases, with 4 bases between the two germline ends. CDR3 length: 13 residues. The germline V gene encodes CDR1 MNHNS and CDR2 SASEGT. DNA for the CDR3: TGTGCCAGCAGTGAACTAGCTAACTATGGCTACACCTTC. Protein product: CASSELANYGYTF.

The chain combines TRBV11-3 with TRBJ2-1; 10 bases are a match to TRBD2. V was clipped by 4 bases and J by 9 bases; unmatched bases: 9. The CDR3 length is 15 residues. CDR1 SGHNT and CDR2 YENEEA come from the germline V gene. CDR3 protein: CASSSVLAGVIEQFF. The CDR3 nucleotides are TGTGCCAGCAGCTCTGTTCTAGCGGGGGTAATTGAGCAGTTCTTC.

This clone has only a few counts. The chain has TRBV19 and TRBJ2-2; TRBD2 matches at 9 bases. Germline V gene sequence: CDR1 LNHDA, CDR2 SQIVND (reference sequence). Trimming removed 3 bases from V and 4 bases from J; junction bases left unmatched: 3. CDR3 size: 15 residues. CDR3 DNA: TGTGCCAGTAGTATTAGCGGGAGTTCCACCGGGGAGCTGTTTTTT. It codes for CASSISGSSTGELFF.

This chain joins TRBV11-1 and TRBJ2-5; 12 nucleotides agree with TRBD2. V lost 3 bases to trimming and J lost 2 bases; unmatched junction nucleotides: 4. This CDR3 region has 16 residues. The germline V gene has CDR1 SGHAT and CDR2 FQDESV (reference sequence). The CDR3 reads CASSLGTSGLQETQYF. DNA of the CDR3: TGTGCCAGCAGCTTGGGGACTAGCGGGCTACAAGAGACCCAGTACTTC. Variable domain in full (rest from reference TRBV11-1 and TRBJ2-5): EAEVAQSPRYKITEKSQAVAFWCDPISGHATLYWYRQILGQGPELLVQFQDESVVDDSQLPKDRFSAERLKGVDSTLKIQPAELGDSAMYLCASSLGTSGLQETQYFGPGTRLLVL.

The V and J genes are TRBV7-8 and TRBJ2-1, with D maybe TRBD2 (6 bases). Germline-derived CDR1 and CDR2 are SGHVS and FQNEAQ. The CDR3 consists of 13 residues. Trimming stripped 1 base from V and 12 bases from J, with 13 bases between. The chain's CDR3 is CASSLGGVPWQFF. The CDR3 nucleotides are TGTGCCAGCAGCTTAGGCGGGGTTCCTTGGCAGTTCTTC.

A single count supports this clone. The chain carries TRBV12-3 or TRBV12-4 and TRBJ2-7, with D possibly matching TRBD1 (6 bases). The CDR3 length is 12 residues. The germline V and J ends were trimmed by 10 bases and 6 bases, with 16 bases remaining between them. The CDR3 region is CATSTGISEQYF. The DNA of the CDR3 is TGTGCCACCAGCACAGGGATTTCCGAGCAGTACTTC.

CDR3 in DNA: TGTGCCAGTCTTCGCACCTTTAATTCACCCCTCCACTTT. Protein: CASLRTFNSPLHF. This sequence joins TRBV6-1 and TRBJ1-6; D ambiguous. CDR3 length: 13 residues. Trimming took off 9 bases at V and 6 bases at J, with 12 bases between the two ends. CDR1 is MNHNS and CDR2 is SASEGT in the germline V gene.

The rearrangement uses TRBV7-2 and TRBJ1-6; a weak D match, TRBD1 (5 bases). The germline V and J ends were trimmed by 3 bases and 13 bases, with 7 bases remaining between them. This CDR3 has 11 residues. Germline CDR1 and CDR2: SGHTA and FQGNSA. The CDR3 spells CASSLGGPLHF. The CDR3 DNA reads as TGTGCCAGCAGCTTGGGGGGGCCCCTCCACTTT.

V usage is TRBV19 and J usage is TRBJ1-1, with D hard to call. The CDR3 loop spans 15 amino acids. CDR1 is LNHDA and CDR2 is SQIVND in the germline V gene (reference sequence). V gave up 7 bases and J gave up 4 bases, with 19 bases separating them. The CDR3, as DNA: TGTGCCAGTATCCCAAGGGTACATGCCCCCACTGAAGCTTTCTTT. It translates to CASIPRVHAPTEAFF.

This chain connects TRBV19 to TRBJ1-2; D is unclear. The germline gives CDR1 LNHDA, CDR2 SQIVND (reference sequence). Trimming removed 3 bases from V and 2 bases from J, with 10 bases in between. The CDR3 sequence is 14 residues long. CDR3 nucleotide sequence: TGTGCCAGTAGTATGCAACAGCTAAACTATGGCTACACCTTC. Translated: CASSMQQLNYGYTF.

The gene calls are TRBV7-3 and TRBJ2-1; TRBD2 matches 10 bases. The length of the CDR3 is 15 residues. Unmatched junction bases numbered 4, after V lost 6 bases and J lost 2 bases. Germline CDR1 and CDR2: SGHTA and FQGTGA. The DNA of the CDR3 is TGTGCCAGCAGTACCGGGACTAGCGCCTACAATGAGCAGTTCTTC. Protein: CASSTGTSAYNEQFF.

The rearrangement uses TRBV7-2 and TRBJ1-2, with a tentative D call TRBD1 (6 bases). CDR1 and CDR2 (germline): SGHTA, FQGNSA. The V and J ends lost 1 base and 7 bases respectively, with 13 bases between them. CDR3 length equals 14 residues. CDR3 nucleotide sequence: TGTGCCAGCAGCTTAGTGGGGGCGTCGCGTGGCTACACCTTC. Its protein is CASSLVGASRGYTF.

V is TRBV15 and J is TRBJ2-5, with D tentatively TRBD2 (5 bases). The germline CDR1 and CDR2 sequences are LNHNV and YYDKDF (reference sequence). The CDR3 contains 12 residues. V was shortened by 2 bases and J by 7 bases, with 8 bases between the two germline ends. The CDR3 is CATSRSRGTQYF. Written as DNA, the CDR3 is TGTGCCACCAGCAGATCTCGGGGGACCCAGTACTTC.

The chain carries TRBV28 and TRBJ2-5, with 7 bases identical to TRBD1. In germline, CDR1 is MDHEN, CDR2 SYDVKM. Trimming cost V 8 bases and J 1 base; bases outside gene matches: 7. This CDR3 is built from 14 residues. The CDR3 loop reads CASSGTVVQETQYF. The DNA of the CDR3 is TGTGCCAGCTCGGGGACAGTGGTCCAAGAGACCCAGTACTTC.

This chain connects TRBV7-3 to TRBJ2-2, with D tentatively TRBD2 (5 bases). The germline V gene encodes CDR1 SGHTA and CDR2 FQGTGA. The CDR3 is 16 amino acids. Between the trimmed V and J ends, which lost 4 bases and 2 bases, there was a span of 14 bases. In DNA form, the CDR3 reads TGTGCCAGCAGCTCCCGGATAGGGAGTAACACCGGGGAGCTGTTTTTT. Amino acid sequence: CASSSRIGSNTGELFF. Full variable domain (remainder filled in from reference TRBV7-3 and TRBJ2-2): GAGVSQTPSNKVTEKGKYVELRCDPISGHTALYWYRQSLGQGPEFLIYFQGTGAADDSGLPNDRFFAVRPEGSVSTLKIQRTERGDSAVYLCASSSRIGSNTGELFFGEGSRLTVL.

The V and J genes are TRBV7-2 and TRBJ2-3; tentatively, D is TRBD2 (6 bases). The germline V gene has CDR1 SGHTA and CDR2 FQGNSA. This CDR3 contains 14 residues. V lost 5 bases to trimming and J lost 0 bases, with 9 bases between them. In nucleotides, the CDR3 is TGTGCCAGCAGCCTGGGACTGAGCACAGATACGCAGTATTTT. It specifies CASSLGLSTDTQYF.